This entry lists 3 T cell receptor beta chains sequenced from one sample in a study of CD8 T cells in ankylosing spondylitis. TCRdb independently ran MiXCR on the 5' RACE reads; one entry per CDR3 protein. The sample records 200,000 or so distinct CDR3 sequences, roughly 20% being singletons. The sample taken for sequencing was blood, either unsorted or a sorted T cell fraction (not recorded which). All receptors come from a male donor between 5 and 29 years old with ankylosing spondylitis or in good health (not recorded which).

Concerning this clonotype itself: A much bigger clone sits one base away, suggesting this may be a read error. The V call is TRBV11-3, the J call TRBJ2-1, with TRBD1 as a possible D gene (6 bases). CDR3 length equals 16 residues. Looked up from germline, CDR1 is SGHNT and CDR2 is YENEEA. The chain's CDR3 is CASSLQGTKTYNDQFF. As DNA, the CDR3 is TGTGCCAGCAGCTTGCAAGGGACAAAGACCTACAATGACCAGTTCTTC. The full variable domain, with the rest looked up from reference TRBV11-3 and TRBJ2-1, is EAGVVQSPRYKIIEKKQPVAFWCNPISGHNTLYWYLQNLGQGPELLIRYENEEAVDDSQLPKDRFSAERLKGVDSTLKIQPAELGDSAVYLCASSLQGTKTYNDQFFGPGTRLTVL.

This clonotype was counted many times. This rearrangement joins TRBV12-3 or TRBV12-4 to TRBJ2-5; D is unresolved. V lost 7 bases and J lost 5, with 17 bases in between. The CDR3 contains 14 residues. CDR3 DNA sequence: TGTGCCAGCACCTTGTTACCCGCCAGGGAGACCCAGTACTTC. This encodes CASTLLPARETQYF.

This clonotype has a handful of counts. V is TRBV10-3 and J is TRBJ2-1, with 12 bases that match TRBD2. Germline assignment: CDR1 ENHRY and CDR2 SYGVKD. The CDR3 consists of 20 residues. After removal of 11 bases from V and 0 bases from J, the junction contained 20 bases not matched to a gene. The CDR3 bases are TGTGCCGCCACGGCCCGAGGGAGGGCTAGCGGGAGGGACTCCTACAATGAGCAGTTCTTC. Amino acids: CAATARGRASGRDSYNEQFF.